This section outlines one T cell receptor (beta chain) sequence together with its context. This sample stems from a study of blood T cell repertoires in COVID-19. Background on the study: COVID-19 samples, acute and convalescent, were from the United States, Italy and Spain.

Participants came from under 30 US areas, aged roughly 18 to 89 years. The study assigned cohorts using participant-reported clinical history. Per the study methods: Reference gene primer amplification gave nucleated cell count estimates. Sequenced by immunoSEQ multiplex PCR; TCRdb stores in-frame clones only, minus some. V and J calls and clone size come straight from that table; D and trimming were deduced from the DNA. The table shows some 190,000 clones, with around 84% occurring only once. The sequence derives from a man aged 25 to 45 with acute COVID-19. The specimen was PBMCs or T cells enriched from blood (not recorded which).

CDR3 DNA sequence: TGTGCCAGCTCACCCGGGACAGCTCTCTCTGGGGCCAACGTCCTGACTTTC. Its translation: CASSPGTALSGANVLTF. This chain connects TRBV18 to TRBJ2-6; TRBD1 agrees at 7 bases. Trimming at V came to 3 bases and at J to 0 bases, leaving 5 bases not matched to a gene. From germline, CDR1 is KGHSH and CDR2 LQKENI. The CDR3 totals 17 residues.